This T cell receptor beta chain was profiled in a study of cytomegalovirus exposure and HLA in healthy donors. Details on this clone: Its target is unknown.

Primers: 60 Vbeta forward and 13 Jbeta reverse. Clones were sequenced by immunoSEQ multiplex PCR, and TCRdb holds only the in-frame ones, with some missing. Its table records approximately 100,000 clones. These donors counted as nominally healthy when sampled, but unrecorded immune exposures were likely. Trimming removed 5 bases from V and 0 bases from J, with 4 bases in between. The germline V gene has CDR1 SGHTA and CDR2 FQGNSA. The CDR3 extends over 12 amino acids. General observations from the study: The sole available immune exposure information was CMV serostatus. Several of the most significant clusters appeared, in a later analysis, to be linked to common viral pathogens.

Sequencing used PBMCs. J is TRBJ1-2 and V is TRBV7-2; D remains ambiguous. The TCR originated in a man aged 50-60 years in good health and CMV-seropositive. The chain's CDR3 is CASSPSNYGYTF. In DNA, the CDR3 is TGTGCCAGCAGCCCTTCTAACTATGGCTACACCTTC.